What follows are 30 T cell receptor beta chains derived from one specimen sequenced in a study of vaccination and CD4 T cells after COVID-19. Their antigens are not known. An Oncomine TCR Beta short-read assay was used to sequence the DNA from cultured CD4+ T cells. TCRdb reanalysed the PCR reads using MiXCR and keeps one entry per CDR3 protein. The sample records about 9,100 distinct CDR3 sequences, around 70% being singletons. The treatment: approximately nine-day PBMC culture with coronavirus spike peptide pools or control peptides (ViraFEST assay). The sample was CD4+ T cells from blood, cultured in vitro. These receptors were collected from a human donor who had recovered from COVID-19.

The V call is TRBV19, the J call TRBJ1-1, with D perhaps TRBD1 (5 bases). The germline gives CDR1 LNHDA, CDR2 SQIVND (reference sequence). This CDR3 is 15 amino acids long. Trimming took off 6 bases at V and 0 bases at J, with 14 bases between the two ends. The chain's CDR3 is CASSAGAPMNTEAFF. The CDR3, as DNA: TGTGCCAGTAGCGCTGGGGCGCCAATGAACACTGAAGCTTTCTTT.

This clonotype has more than one count but fewer than ten. The chain carries TRBV20-1 and TRBJ2-3; tentatively, D is TRBD2 (5 bases). Trimming shortened V by 5 bases and J by 1 base, and 13 bases separated the two germline ends. Germline assignment: CDR1 DFQATT and CDR2 SNEGSKA (reference sequence). The CDR3 is made up of 14 amino acids. CDR3 DNA sequence: TGCAGTGCTGATCGGGATAGCGGCACAGATACGCAGTATTTT. The encoded protein is CSADRDSGTDTQYF.

This clonotype was counted a few times. The rearrangement joins TRBV6-2 or TRBV6-3 to TRBJ1-5; 10 bases are a match to TRBD1. J lost 3 bases, V lost 6 bases, and 8 bases had no gene match. CDR3 length equals 16 residues. Germline CDR1 and CDR2: MNHEY and SVGEGT. The CDR3 loop is CASSPRGQGNNQPQHF. In DNA form, the CDR3 reads TGTGCCAGCAGCCCTCGGGGACAGGGGAACAATCAGCCCCAGCATTTT.

V is TRBV27 and J is TRBJ2-3; 7 nucleotides match TRBD1. CDR1 is MNHEY and CDR2 is SMNVEV in the germline V gene (reference sequence). The CDR3 length is 14 residues. V gave up 5 bases and J gave up 1 base; unmatched junction bases: 3. The CDR3 DNA sequence: TGTGCCAGCAGTAGACAGGGAGGCACAGATACGCAGTATTTT. This sequence encodes CASSRQGGTDTQYF.

The V call is TRBV14, the J call TRBJ1-2; D unresolved. Trimming shortened V by 4 bases and J by 3 bases, and 6 bases separated the two germline ends. The germline gives CDR1 SGHDN, CDR2 FVKESK. This CDR3 has 12 amino acids. The CDR3 here is CASSRVDYGYTF. The DNA for the CDR3 is TGTGCCAGCAGCCGAGTCGACTATGGCTACACCTTC.

V gene TRBV28 combines with J gene TRBJ2-1; TRBD1 agrees at 7 bases. Germline CDR1 reads MDHEN; CDR2 reads SYDVKM. V trimming: 3 bases; J trimming: 1 base; junction bases outside the gene matches: 21. The CDR3 totals 21 residues. The CDR3 region is CASSFLRWDSSNPGSYNEQFF. The CDR3 nucleotides read TGTGCCAGCAGTTTCCTACGGTGGGACAGCTCGAATCCTGGATCCTACAATGAGCAGTTCTTC.

The chain has TRBV20-1 and TRBJ1-2, with a tentative D call TRBD1 (5 bases). Germline V CDR1 and CDR2: DFQATT, SNEGSKA (reference sequence). The CDR3 length is 12 residues. The V end was cut by 3 bases, the J end by 4 bases, with 9 bases between. CDR3 bases: TGCAGTGCTAGTGATGGGACCTATGGCTACACCTTC. Encoded protein: CSASDGTYGYTF.

The chain recombines TRBV2 with TRBJ1-5, with 7 positions matching TRBD1. The V segment lost 4 bases and the J segment 7 bases; nucleotides outside the gene matches: 4. Germline CDR1 SNHLY, CDR2 FYNNEI. The CDR3 is 13 residues long. In DNA, the CDR3 is TGTGCCAGCAGTGCACAGGGGTACCAGCCCCAGCATTTT. This encodes CASSAQGYQPQHF.

The chain employs TRBV20-1 and TRBJ2-5, with a possible D match to TRBD1 (6 bases). Germline V gene data show CDR1 as DFQATT and CDR2 as SNEGSKA (reference sequence). The V gene lost 5 bases and the J gene lost 5 bases, with 15 bases spanning the gap. The CDR3 runs to 13 residues. CDR3 protein: CSAPQGRSETQYF. CDR3 nucleotides: TGCAGTGCTCCACAGGGTAGATCGGAGACCCAGTACTTC.

The V call is TRBV5-1, the J call TRBJ2-3; TRBD1 matches at 10 bases. V was clipped by 5 bases and J by 7 bases; unmatched bases: 7. CDR1 and CDR2 (germline): SGHRS, YFSETQ. This CDR3 is 14 amino acids long. As DNA, the CDR3 is TGCGCCAGCAGGATCTCGGGACAGGGGAATACGCAGTATTTT. The encoded protein is CASRISGQGNTQYF.

CDR3 region: CASSQDFETQYF. In DNA form, the CDR3 reads TGCGCCAGCAGCCAAGATTTCGAGACCCAGTACTTC. The chain recombines TRBV4-1 with TRBJ2-5; unclear D gene. V lost 0 bases and J 5 bases, leaving 4 bases between the germline ends. CDR1 and CDR2 (germline): MGHRA, YSYEKL. This CDR3 has 12 amino acids.

The chain uses TRBV20-1 and TRBJ2-1, with 7 bases aligning to TRBD2. The CDR3 loop spans 14 amino acids. J gave up 8 bases and V 6 bases, and 13 bases lay outside the gene matches. Germline V lookup: CDR1 DFQATT, CDR2 SNEGSKA (reference sequence). The CDR3 sequence is CSAPPSGGSDEQFF. The CDR3, as DNA: TGCAGTGCCCCGCCTAGCGGAGGAAGCGATGAGCAGTTCTTC.

The rearrangement links TRBV19 to TRBJ1-6; 9 bases line up with TRBD1. Trimming at V came to 4 bases and at J to 9 bases, leaving 4 bases not matched to a gene. CDR1 is LNHDA and CDR2 is SQIVND in the germline V gene (reference sequence). The CDR3 spans 14 residues. This CDR3 is CASSTGQGISPLHF. As DNA, the CDR3 is TGTGCCAGTAGTACGGGACAGGGAATTTCACCCCTCCACTTT. The whole variable domain, remainder taken from reference TRBV19 and TRBJ1-6, is DGGITQSPKYLFRKEGQNVTLSCEQNLNHDAMYWYRQDPGQGLRLIYYSQIVNDFQKGDIAEGYSVSREKKESFPLTVTSAQKNPTAFYLCASSTGQGISPLHFGNGTRLTVT.

This clonotype was seen only once. The chain employs TRBV5-1 and TRBJ1-2; maybe TRBD1 (5 bases). The V end was cut by 4 bases, the J end by 3 bases, with 16 bases between. The germline CDR1 and CDR2 sequences are SGHRS and YFSETQ. This CDR3 has 15 amino acids. The CDR3 is CASSRGGMADYGYTF. In DNA, the CDR3 is TGCGCCAGCAGCCGGGGGGGTATGGCGGACTATGGCTACACCTTC.

The V and J genes are TRBV6-1 and TRBJ1-1, with 9 bases fitting TRBD1. CDR1 and CDR2 (germline): MNHNS, SASEGT. The CDR3 is 14 residues long. The V segment lost 9 bases and the J segment 3 bases; nucleotides outside the gene matches: 8. The CDR3 loop is CASTPGQGYTEAFF. CDR3 sequence (DNA): TGTGCCAGTACACCGGGACAGGGTTACACTGAAGCTTTCTTT.

The V and J genes are TRBV7-9 and TRBJ1-4; possibly TRBD1 for D (5 bases). Between the trimmed V and J ends, which lost 1 base and 7 bases, there was a span of 13 bases. Germline CDR1 SEHNR, CDR2 FQNEAQ (reference sequence). The CDR3 sequence is 15 residues long. CDR3 DNA sequence: TGTGCCAGCAGCTTAGTTGGGCAGGGAGCTGAAAAACTGTTTTTT. Translated, it gives CASSLVGQGAEKLFF.

This clonotype has more than one count but fewer than ten. The chain carries TRBV24-1 and TRBJ2-5; TRBD1 is a possible D gene (5 bases). Trimming removed 4 bases at V and 5 bases at J, with 22 bases between. The length of the CDR3 is 17 residues. Germline CDR1 reads KGHDR; CDR2 reads SFDVKD. CDR3 sequence (DNA): TGTGCCACCAGTGACCCTGGACACCTCCCTTATGAGGAGACCCAGTACTTC. Translation: CATSDPGHLPYEETQYF.

The rearrangement joins TRBV19 to TRBJ2-7, with unresolved D. CDR1 LNHDA and CDR2 SQIVND come from the germline V gene (reference sequence). The ends were cut back, 6 bases at V and 6 bases at J, with 18 bases in the middle. The CDR3 covers 14 residues. The CDR3 nucleotides read TGTGCCAGTAGCCGACTTGTCAGTGACGGCGAGCAGTACTTC. This codes for CASSRLVSDGEQYF.

The chain recombines TRBV20-1 with TRBJ1-2; 9 bases map to TRBD1. Per germline, CDR1 DFQATT and CDR2 SNEGSKA (reference sequence). Unmatched junction bases numbered 6, after V lost 6 bases and J lost 4 bases. The CDR3 is made up of 13 amino acids. The CDR3 DNA reads as TGCAGTGCCAGGGACAGGGCTCCCTATGGCTACACCTTC. It yields the protein CSARDRAPYGYTF.

The sample holds one count of this clonotype. The chain recombines TRBV6-4 with TRBJ1-1, with D possibly TRBD1 on 5 matching bases. The CDR3 covers 14 residues. Trimming left V 4 bases short and J 2 bases short, with 11 bases between. Germline V gene lookup returns CDR1 MRHNA and CDR2 SNTAGT. CDR3 DNA: TGTGCCAGCAGTGCTCAGGGCGGAAACACTGAAGCTTTCTTT. Encoded protein: CASSAQGGNTEAFF.

The rearrangement joins TRBV30 to TRBJ1-5; a possible D gene is TRBD1 (6 bases). This CDR3 contains 13 residues. The V gene's germline CDR1 is GTSNPN and CDR2 SVGIG (reference sequence). Between the trimmed V and J ends, which lost 4 bases and 5 bases, there was a span of 12 bases. Here the CDR3 reads CAWTTGRDQPQHF. CDR3 DNA sequence: TGTGCCTGGACCACAGGGAGGGATCAGCCCCAGCATTTT.

This chain joins TRBV7-2 and TRBJ2-1; 8 bases are a match to TRBD2. The length of the CDR3 is 15 residues. Germline-derived CDR1 and CDR2 are SGHTA and FQGNSA. V was pared by 5 bases and J by 4 bases, with 7 bases of the junction left unmatched. This chain's CDR3 is CASSQSGGRYNEQFF. The CDR3 DNA sequence: TGTGCCAGCAGCCAGAGCGGGGGCCGATACAATGAGCAGTTCTTC.

The V and J genes are TRBV11-3 and TRBJ1-2, with D unclear. Germline loops: CDR1 SGHNT, CDR2 YENEEA. Between the trimmed V and J ends, which lost 1 base and 3 bases, there was a span of 9 bases. There are 14 residues in the CDR3. The CDR3 DNA reads TGTGCCAGCAGCTTAGGGACGGCCCACTATGGCTACACCTTC. This encodes CASSLGTAHYGYTF.

The rearrangement joins TRBV9 to TRBJ2-5; TRBD2 aligns across 7 bases. J lost 2 bases, V lost 4 bases, and 17 bases had no gene match. Germline loops: CDR1 SGDLS, CDR2 YYNGEE. CDR3 length equals 18 residues. Here the CDR3 DNA reads TGTGCCAGCAGCCCAATCGGAGGGGCTAGCGGATTACAAGAGACCCAGTACTTC. Amino acids: CASSPIGGASGLQETQYF.

This clonotype was counted a few times. The chain uses TRBV6-5 and TRBJ1-1, with D perhaps matching TRBD1 (5 bases). The V end was cut by 0 bases, the J end by 2 bases, with 7 bases between. The length of the CDR3 is 14 residues. The germline CDR1 and CDR2 sequences are MNHEY and SVGAGI. CDR3 region: CASSYSGGNTEAFF. CDR3 in DNA: TGTGCCAGCAGTTACTCGGGGGGTAACACTGAAGCTTTCTTT.

This sequence joins TRBV12-3 or TRBV12-4 and TRBJ1-6; 7 bases are a match to TRBD1. The CDR3 totals 14 residues. V was clipped by 6 bases and J by 6 bases; unmatched bases: 5. The CDR3 bases are TGTGCCAGCAGGATACGGGACAGTAATTCACCCCTCCACTTT. Translating it yields CASRIRDSNSPLHF.

This clonotype was counted only a few times. CDR3 DNA: TGTGCCAGCACAACTAGCGGGGGACCACAAGAGACCCAGTACTTC. This translates into CASTTSGGPQETQYF. V usage is TRBV6-1 and J usage is TRBJ2-5; TRBD2 agrees at 11 bases. This CDR3 spans 15 amino acids. Looked up from germline, CDR1 is MNHNS and CDR2 is SASEGT. V lost 7 bases and J lost 2; bases outside the gene matches: 6.

The count of this clonotype is one. The chain carries TRBV27 and TRBJ2-3, with 7 bases aligning to TRBD1. The trim removed 6 bases at V and 0 bases at J, leaving 6 bases unmatched. This CDR3 is built from 15 residues. Germline V lookup: CDR1 MNHEY, CDR2 SMNVEV (reference sequence). In DNA, the CDR3 is TGTGCCAGCAGCCGTAGGGACAGAAGCACAGATACGCAGTATTTT. Amino acid sequence: CASSRRDRSTDTQYF.

The gene calls are TRBV19 and TRBJ1-5; 9 nucleotides agree with TRBD1. The CDR3 has 13 residues. Germline V gene sequence: CDR1 LNHDA, CDR2 SQIVND (reference sequence). The J segment lost 6 bases and the V segment lost 3 bases, leaving 0 bases of the junction unmatched. The CDR3 reads CASSMDRGQPQHF. CDR3 coding DNA: TGTGCCAGTAGTATGGACAGGGGTCAGCCCCAGCATTTT. Full variable domain (remainder filled in from reference TRBV19 and TRBJ1-5): DGGITQSPKYLFRKEGQNVTLSCEQNLNHDAMYWYRQDPGQGLRLIYYSQIVNDFQKGDIAEGYSVSREKKESFPLTVTSAQKNPTAFYLCASSMDRGQPQHFGDGTRLSIL.

This chain joins TRBV27 and TRBJ2-1; TRBD2 matches at 10 bases. This CDR3 is built from 15 residues. CDR1 and CDR2 from the germline V gene are MNHEY and SMNVEV (reference sequence). V lost 5 bases to trimming and J lost 2 bases; unmatched junction nucleotides: 3. Here the CDR3 reads CASSRLAGAYNEQFF. CDR3 bases: TGTGCCAGCAGTCGGCTAGCGGGAGCCTACAATGAGCAGTTCTTC.